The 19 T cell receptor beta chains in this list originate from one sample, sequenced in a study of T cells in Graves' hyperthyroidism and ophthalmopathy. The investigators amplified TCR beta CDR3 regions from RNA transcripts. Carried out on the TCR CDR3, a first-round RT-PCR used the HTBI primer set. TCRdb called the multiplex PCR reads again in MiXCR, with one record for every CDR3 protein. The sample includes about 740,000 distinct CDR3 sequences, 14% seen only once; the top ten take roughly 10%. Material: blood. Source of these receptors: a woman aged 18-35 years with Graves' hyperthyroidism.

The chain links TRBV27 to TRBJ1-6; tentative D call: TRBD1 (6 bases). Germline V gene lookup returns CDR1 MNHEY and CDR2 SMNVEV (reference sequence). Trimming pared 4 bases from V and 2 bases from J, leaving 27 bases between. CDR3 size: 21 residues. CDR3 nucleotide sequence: TGTGCCAGCAGTTCCCAACAGGACCTAAGCCAAGGGGGACCCTATAATTCACCCCTCCACTTT. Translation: CASSSQQDLSQGGPYNSPLHF.

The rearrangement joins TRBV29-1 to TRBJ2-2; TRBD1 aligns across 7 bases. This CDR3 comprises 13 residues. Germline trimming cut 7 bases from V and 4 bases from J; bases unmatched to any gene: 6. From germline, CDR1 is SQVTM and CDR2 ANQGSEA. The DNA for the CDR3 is TGCAGCGGTTGGACAGGAGTCACCGGGGAGCTGTTTTTT. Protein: CSGWTGVTGELFF.

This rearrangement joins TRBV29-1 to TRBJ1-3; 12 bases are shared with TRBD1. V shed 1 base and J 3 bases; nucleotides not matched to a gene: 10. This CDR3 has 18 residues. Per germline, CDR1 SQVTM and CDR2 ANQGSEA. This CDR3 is CSVEGGTGGIRGGNTIYF. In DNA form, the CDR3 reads TGCAGCGTTGAAGGAGGGACAGGGGGCATACGAGGTGGAAACACCATATATTTT.

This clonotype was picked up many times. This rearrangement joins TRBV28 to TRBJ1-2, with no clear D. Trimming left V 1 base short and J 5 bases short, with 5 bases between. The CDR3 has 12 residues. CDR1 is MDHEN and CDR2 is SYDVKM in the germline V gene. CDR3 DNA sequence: TGTGCCAGCAGTTTATCGATTTATGGCTACACCTTC. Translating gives CASSLSIYGYTF.

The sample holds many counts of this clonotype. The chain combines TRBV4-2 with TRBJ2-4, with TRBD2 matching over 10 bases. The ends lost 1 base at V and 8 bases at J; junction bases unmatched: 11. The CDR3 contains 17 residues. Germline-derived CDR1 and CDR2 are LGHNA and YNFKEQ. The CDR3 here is CASSQVGASGSVDIQYF. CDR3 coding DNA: TGTGCCAGCAGCCAAGTTGGGGCTAGCGGGAGCGTGGACATTCAGTACTTC.

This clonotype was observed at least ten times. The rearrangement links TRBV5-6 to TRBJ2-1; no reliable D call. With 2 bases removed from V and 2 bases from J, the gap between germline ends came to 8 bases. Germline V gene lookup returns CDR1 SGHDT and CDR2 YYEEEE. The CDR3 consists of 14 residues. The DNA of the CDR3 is TGTGCCAGCAGCTTTGTAAGCGCCTACAATGAGCAGTTCTTC. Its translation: CASSFVSAYNEQFF.

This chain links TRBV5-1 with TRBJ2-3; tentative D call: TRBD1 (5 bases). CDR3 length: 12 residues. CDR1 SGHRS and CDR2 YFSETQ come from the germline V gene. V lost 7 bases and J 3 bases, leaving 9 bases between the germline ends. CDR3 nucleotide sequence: TGCGCCAGCCAGAGGACAACAGATACGCAGTATTTT. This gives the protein CASQRTTDTQYF.

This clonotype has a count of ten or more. In DNA form, the CDR3 reads TGTGCCAGCAGCTTAGTCCTCACGAACATTCAGTACTTC. Its protein product is CASSLVLTNIQYF. The rearrangement links TRBV11-2 to TRBJ2-4; D gene unclear. V lost 1 base and J 7 bases, leaving 8 bases between the germline ends. This CDR3 has 13 amino acids. CDR1 and CDR2 from the germline V gene are SGHAT and FQNNGV.

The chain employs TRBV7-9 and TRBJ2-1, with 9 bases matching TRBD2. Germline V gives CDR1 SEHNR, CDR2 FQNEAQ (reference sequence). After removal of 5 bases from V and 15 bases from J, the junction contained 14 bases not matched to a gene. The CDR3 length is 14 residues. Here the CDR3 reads CASSPVLAGYVWFF. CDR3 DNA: TGTGCCAGCAGCCCCGTCCTAGCGGGATATGTCTGGTTCTTC.

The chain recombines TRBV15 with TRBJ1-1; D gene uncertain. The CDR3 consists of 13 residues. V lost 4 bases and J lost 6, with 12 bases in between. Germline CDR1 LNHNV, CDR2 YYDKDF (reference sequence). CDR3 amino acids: CATSTADGSEAFF. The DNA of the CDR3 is TGTGCCACCAGCACAGCCGACGGCTCTGAAGCTTTCTTT.

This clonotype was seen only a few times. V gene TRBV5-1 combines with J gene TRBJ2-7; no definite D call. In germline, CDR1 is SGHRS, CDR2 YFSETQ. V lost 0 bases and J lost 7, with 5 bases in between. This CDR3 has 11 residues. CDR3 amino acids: CASSLAREQYF. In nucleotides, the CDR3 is TGCGCCAGCAGCTTGGCAAGGGAGCAGTACTTC. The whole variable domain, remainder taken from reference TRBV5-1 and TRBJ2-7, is KAGVTQTPRYLIKTRGQQVTLSCSPISGHRSVSWYQQTPGQGLQFLFEYFSETQRNKGNFPGRFSGRQFSNSRSEMNVSTLELGDSALYLCASSLAREQYFGPGTRLTVT.

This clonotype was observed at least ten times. This CDR3 reads CASQQTSGNNEQFF. CDR3 in DNA: TGTGCCAGCCAACAGACTAGCGGGAACAATGAGCAGTTCTTC. V gene TRBV11-2 combines with J gene TRBJ2-1; 11 nucleotides line up with TRBD2. This CDR3 has 14 residues. Germline V gives CDR1 SGHAT, CDR2 FQNNGV. V shed 8 bases and J 5 bases; nucleotides not matched to a gene: 5.

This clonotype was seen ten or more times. The CDR3 spells CASSTLASDTQYF. CDR3 DNA: TGTGCCAGCAGTACCCTAGCCTCAGATACGCAGTATTTT. This chain uses TRBV6-1 with TRBJ2-3; a possible D gene is TRBD2 (5 bases). Trimming shortened V by 5 bases and J by 4 bases, and 10 bases separated the two germline ends. Per the germline V gene, CDR1 is MNHNS and CDR2 is SASEGT. The length of the CDR3 is 13 residues.

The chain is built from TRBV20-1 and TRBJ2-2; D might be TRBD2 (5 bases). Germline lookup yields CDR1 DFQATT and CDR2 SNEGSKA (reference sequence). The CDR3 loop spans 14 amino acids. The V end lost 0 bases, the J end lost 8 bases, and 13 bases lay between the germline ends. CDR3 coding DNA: TGCAGTGCTAGAGATCTAGGCCCGGGAGGGGAGCTGTTTTTT. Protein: CSARDLGPGGELFF.

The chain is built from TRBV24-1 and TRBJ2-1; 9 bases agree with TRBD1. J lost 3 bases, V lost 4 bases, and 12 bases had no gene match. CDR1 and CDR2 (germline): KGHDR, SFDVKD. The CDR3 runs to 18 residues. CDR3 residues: CATSERDRVIAGYNEQFF. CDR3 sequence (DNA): TGTGCCACCAGTGAGAGGGACAGGGTGATAGCGGGCTACAATGAGCAGTTCTTC.

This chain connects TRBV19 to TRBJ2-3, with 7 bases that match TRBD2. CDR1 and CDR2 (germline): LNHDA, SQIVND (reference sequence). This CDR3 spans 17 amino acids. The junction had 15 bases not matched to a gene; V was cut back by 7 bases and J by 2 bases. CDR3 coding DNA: TGTGCCAGTAAGTTCGAGGGACTATACTTAACCACAGATACGCAGTATTTT. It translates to CASKFEGLYLTTDTQYF.

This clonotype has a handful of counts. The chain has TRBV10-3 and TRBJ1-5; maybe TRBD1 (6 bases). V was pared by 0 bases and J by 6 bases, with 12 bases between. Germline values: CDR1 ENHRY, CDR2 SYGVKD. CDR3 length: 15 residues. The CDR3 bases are TGTGCCATCAGTGAGTCGGGGGGGGCCGGTCAGCCCCAGCATTTT. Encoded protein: CAISESGGAGQPQHF.

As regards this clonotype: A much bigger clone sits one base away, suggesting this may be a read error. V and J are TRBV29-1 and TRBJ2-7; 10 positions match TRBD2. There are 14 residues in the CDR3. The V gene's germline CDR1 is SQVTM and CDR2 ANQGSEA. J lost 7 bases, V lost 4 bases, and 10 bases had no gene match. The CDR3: CSVVVRLAGNEQYF. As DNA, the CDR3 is TGCAGCGTTGTTGTGAGACTAGCGGGCAATGAGCAGTACTTC.

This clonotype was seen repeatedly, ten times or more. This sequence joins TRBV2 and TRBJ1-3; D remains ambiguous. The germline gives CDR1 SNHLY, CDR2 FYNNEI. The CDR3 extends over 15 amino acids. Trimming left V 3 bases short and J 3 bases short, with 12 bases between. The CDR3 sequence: CASSDTTVDGNTIYF. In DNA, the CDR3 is TGTGCCAGCAGTGATACTACCGTAGATGGAAACACCATATATTTT. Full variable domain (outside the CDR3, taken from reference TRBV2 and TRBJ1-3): EPEVTQTPSHQVTQMGQEVILRCVPISNHLYFYWYRQILGQKVEFLVSFYNNEISEKSEIFDDQFSVERPDGSNFTLKIRSTKLEDSAMYFCASSDTTVDGNTIYFGEGSWLTVV.